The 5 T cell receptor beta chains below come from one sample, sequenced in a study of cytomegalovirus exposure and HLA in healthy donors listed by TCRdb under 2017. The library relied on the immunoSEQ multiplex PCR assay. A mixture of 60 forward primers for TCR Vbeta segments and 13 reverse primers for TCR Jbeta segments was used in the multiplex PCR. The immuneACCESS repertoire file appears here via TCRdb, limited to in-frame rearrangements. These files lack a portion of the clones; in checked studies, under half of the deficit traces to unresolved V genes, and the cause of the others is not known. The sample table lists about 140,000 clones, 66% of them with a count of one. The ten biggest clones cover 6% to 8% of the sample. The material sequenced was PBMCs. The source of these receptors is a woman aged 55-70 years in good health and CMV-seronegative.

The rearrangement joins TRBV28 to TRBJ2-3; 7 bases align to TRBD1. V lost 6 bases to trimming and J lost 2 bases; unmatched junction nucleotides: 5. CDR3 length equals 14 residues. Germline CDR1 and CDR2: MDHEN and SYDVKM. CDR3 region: CASSQGQDTDTQYF. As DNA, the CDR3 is TGTGCCAGCAGCCAAGGACAGGACACAGATACGCAGTATTTT. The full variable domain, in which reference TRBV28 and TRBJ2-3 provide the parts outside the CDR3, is DVKVTQSSRYLVKRTGEKVFLECVQDMDHENMFWYRQDPGLGLRLIYFSYDVKMKEKGDIPEGYSVSREKKERFSLILESASTNQTSMYLCASSQGQDTDTQYFGPGTRLTVL.

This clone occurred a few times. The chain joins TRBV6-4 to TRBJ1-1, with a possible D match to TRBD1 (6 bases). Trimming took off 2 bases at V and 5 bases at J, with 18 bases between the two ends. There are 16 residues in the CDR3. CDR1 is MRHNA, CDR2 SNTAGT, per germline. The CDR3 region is CASSDPSAGEKTEAFF. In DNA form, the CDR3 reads TGTGCCAGCAGTGACCCGTCCGCAGGGGAAAAGACTGAAGCTTTCTTT.

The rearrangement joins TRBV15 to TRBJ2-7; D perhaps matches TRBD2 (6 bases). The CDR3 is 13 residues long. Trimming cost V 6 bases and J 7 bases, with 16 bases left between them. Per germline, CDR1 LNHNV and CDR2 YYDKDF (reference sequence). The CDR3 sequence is CATRPQGLSEQYF. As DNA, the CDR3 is TGTGCCACCAGACCTCAGGGACTTTCTGAGCAGTACTTC.

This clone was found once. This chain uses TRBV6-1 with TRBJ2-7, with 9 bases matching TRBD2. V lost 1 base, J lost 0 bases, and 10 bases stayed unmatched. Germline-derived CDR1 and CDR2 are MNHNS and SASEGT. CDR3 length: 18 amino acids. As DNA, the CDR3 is TGTGCCAGCAGTGAAGGTAGCCTAGCGGGAATTGTCTCCTACGAGCAGTACTTC. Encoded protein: CASSEGSLAGIVSYEQYF.

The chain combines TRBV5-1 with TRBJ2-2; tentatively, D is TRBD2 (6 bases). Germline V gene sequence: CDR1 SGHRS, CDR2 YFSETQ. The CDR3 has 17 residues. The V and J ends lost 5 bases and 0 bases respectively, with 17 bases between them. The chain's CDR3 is CASRRGILATNTGELFF. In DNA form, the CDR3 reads TGCGCCAGCAGAAGGGGTATACTAGCTACGAACACCGGGGAGCTGTTTTTT.